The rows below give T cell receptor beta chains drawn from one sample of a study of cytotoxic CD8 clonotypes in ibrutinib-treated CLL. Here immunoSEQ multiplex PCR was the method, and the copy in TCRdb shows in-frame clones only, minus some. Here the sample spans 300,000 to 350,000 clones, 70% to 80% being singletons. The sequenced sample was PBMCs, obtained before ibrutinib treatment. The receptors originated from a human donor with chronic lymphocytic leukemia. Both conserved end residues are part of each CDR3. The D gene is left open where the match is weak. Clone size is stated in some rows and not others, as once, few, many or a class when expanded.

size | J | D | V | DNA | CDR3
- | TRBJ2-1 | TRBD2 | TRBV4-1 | TGCGCCAGCAGCCAACTAGCGGGAGATTTCCATGAGCAGTTCTTC | CASSQLAGDFHEQFF
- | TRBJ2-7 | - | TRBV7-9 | TGTGCCAGCAGCTTTTTCCCTAGCCTAGGGGAGCAGTACTTC | CASSFFPSLGEQYF
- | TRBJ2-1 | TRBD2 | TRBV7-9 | TGTGCCAGCAGCTCCCGGCGGGGGTCCTACAATGAGCAGTTCTTC | CASSSRRGSYNEQFF
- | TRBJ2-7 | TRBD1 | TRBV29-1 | TGCAGCGTCGGACAGGGGGAGAAGAGGCAGCAGTACTTC | CSVGQGEKRQQYF
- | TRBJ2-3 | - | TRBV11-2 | TGTGCCAGCAGCCCAGGACCCTCGGATACGCAGTATTTT | CASSPGPSDTQYF
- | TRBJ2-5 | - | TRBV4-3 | TGCGCCAGCAGCCAAGATCTGGTGGACACGGGGACCCAGTACTTC | CASSQDLVDTGTQYF
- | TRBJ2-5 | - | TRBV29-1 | TGCAGCGTTGTTATCGGGACGCGGTACCAAGAGACCCAGTACTTC | CSVVIGTRYQETQYF
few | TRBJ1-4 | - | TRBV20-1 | TGCAGTGCAGGTCTGCATGAAAAACTGTTTTTT | CSAGLHEKLFF
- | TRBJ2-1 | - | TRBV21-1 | TGTGCCAGCAGCAAAGAGGGGGACATAACCCTCCACAATGAGCAGTTCTTC | CASSKEGDITLHNEQFF
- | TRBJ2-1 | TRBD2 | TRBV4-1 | TGCGCCAGCAGCTCCCTAAGCGGGAGAGGCAGCGGTGAGCAGTTCTTC | CASSSLSGRGSGEQFF
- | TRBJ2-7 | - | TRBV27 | TGTGCCAGCAGTGCCTCCCTCGGGGATCAGTCCTACGAGCAGTACTTC | CASSASLGDQSYEQYF
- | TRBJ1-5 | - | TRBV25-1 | TGTGCCAGCAGCCCCGGGGGCGGTAGCAATCAGCCCCAGCATTTT | CASSPGGGSNQPQHF
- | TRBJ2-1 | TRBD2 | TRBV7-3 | TGTGCCAGCAGCTTAGCGGGAGGTTACAATGAGCAGTTCTTC | CASSLAGGYNEQFF
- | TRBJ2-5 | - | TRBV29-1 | TGCAGCGTTTTGGGCAGGGTGTACCAAGAGACCCAGTACTTC | CSVLGRVYQETQYF
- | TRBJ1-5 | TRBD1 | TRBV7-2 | TGTGCCAGCAGCTTAGCTGGAGGGGGCGTCGGCAATCAGCCCCAGCATTTT | CASSLAGGGVGNQPQHF
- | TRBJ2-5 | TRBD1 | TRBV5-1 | TGCGCCAGCAGCTTGGGACAGGGGAAAGAGACCCAGTACTTC | CASSLGQGKETQYF
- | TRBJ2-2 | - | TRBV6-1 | TGTGCCAGCAGTGCCCGACTAGTAATCACCGGGGAGCTGTTTTTT | CASSARLVITGELFF
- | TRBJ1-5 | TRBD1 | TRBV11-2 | TGTGCCAGCAGCTTAGGGACAGGGGGCAGACAGCCCCAGCATTTT | CASSLGTGGRQPQHF
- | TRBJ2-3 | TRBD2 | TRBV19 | TGTGCCAGCCGACCCGGAACTAGCGGGAGTTATACGCAGTATTTT | CASRPGTSGSYTQYF
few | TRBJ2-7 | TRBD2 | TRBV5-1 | TGCGCCAGCAGCTTGGAAGGCTTACGGGAGGGCATCTACGAGCAGTACTTC | CASSLEGLREGIYEQYF
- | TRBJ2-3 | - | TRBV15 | TGTGCCACCAGCAGGTCGGGACTTACCACAGATACGCAGTATTTT | CATSRSGLTTDTQYF
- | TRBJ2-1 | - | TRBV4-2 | TGTGCCAGCAGCCAATTTCGGGGCAATGAGCAGTTCTTC | CASSQFRGNEQFF
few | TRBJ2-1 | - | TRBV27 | TGTGCCAGCAGTTTTCGTGGGAATGAGCAGTTCTTC | CASSFRGNEQFF
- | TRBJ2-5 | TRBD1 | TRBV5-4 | TGTGCCAGCCACGGACAGGGTGGGGAGGAGACCCAGTACTTC | CASHGQGGEETQYF
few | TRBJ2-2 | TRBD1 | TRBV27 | TGTGCCAGCAAAACGCCGGCCCGGACAGGGTTGAGCGGGGAGCTGTTTTTT | CASKTPARTGLSGELFF
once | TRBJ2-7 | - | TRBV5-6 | TGTGCCAGCAGCTTGTTAGGGGTTGGGCGCTCCTACGAGCAGTACTTC | CASSLLGVGRSYEQYF
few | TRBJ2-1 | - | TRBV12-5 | TGTGCTAGTGGTTTGCCAGCGGGCGCGTACAATGAGCAGTTCTTC | CASGLPAGAYNEQFF
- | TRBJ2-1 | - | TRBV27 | TGTGCCAGCAGTTACCCCTCCTCGGAGCAGTTCTTC | CASSYPSSEQFF
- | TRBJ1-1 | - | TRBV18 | TGTGCCAGCTCACCACAAAGGGGTACTGAAGCTTTCTTT | CASSPQRGTEAFF
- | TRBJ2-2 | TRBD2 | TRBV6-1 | TGTGCCAGCAGTGAAACTCTAGCGGGAGACCTGTCCGGGGAGCTGTTTTTT | CASSETLAGDLSGELFF
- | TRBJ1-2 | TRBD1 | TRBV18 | TGTGCCAGCTCACTCGGGACAGGTATTCAAGATGTGGCTAGGACCTTC | CASSLGTGIQDVARTF
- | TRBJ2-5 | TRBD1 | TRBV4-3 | TGCGCCAGCAGCCCTTCTGTGGGGACAGTGATTAAAGAGACCCAGTACTTC | CASSPSVGTVIKETQYF
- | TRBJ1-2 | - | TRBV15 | TGTGCCACCAGCAGACCCGGGGGAGGGCTTCACTATGGCTACACCTTC | CATSRPGGGLHYGYTF
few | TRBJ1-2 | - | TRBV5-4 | TGTGCCAGCAGCCGTCCGGATGGGGCATTTGGCTATGGCTACACCTTC | CASSRPDGAFGYGYTF
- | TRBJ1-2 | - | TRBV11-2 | TGTGCCAGCAGCTTATCCGCGGCGGATCTCTATGGCTACACCTTC | CASSLSAADLYGYTF
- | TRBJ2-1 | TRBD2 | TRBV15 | TGTGCCACCAGCAGAGCTTTCGGGAGGGGGTACAATGAGCAGTTCTTC | CATSRAFGRGYNEQFF
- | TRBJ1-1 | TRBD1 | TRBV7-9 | TGTGCCAGCAGCTTCCGGACAGGAACCTCGAACACTGAAGCTTTCTTT | CASSFRTGTSNTEAFF
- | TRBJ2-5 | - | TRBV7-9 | TGTGCCAGCAGCCCCCGACACGACCGGGAGACCCAGTACTTC | CASSPRHDRETQYF
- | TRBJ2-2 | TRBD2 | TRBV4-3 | TGCGCCAGCGGACCGGGACTAGCCTCCGGGGAGCTGTTTTTT | CASGPGLASGELFF
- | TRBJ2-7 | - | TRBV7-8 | TGTGCCAGCAGCCGGGACCTGGGGGCGGGGTACGAGCAGTACTTC | CASSRDLGAGYEQYF
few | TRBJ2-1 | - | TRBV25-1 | TGTGCCAGCAGTGGGGTTGGGGGAGCACTCAATGAGCAGTTCTTC | CASSGVGGALNEQFF
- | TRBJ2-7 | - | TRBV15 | TGTGCCACCAGCAGAGGGGGAAGTTCCTACGAGCAGTACTTC | CATSRGGSSYEQYF
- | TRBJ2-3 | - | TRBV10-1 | TGCGCCACCATGGGGCCGGGACTCACGAGCGAGAACCTCACAGATACGCAGTATTTT | CATMGPGLTSENLTDTQYF
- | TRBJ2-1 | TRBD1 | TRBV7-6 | TGTGCCAGCAGATCGGGACAGGGATACAATGAGCAGTTCTTC | CASRSGQGYNEQFF